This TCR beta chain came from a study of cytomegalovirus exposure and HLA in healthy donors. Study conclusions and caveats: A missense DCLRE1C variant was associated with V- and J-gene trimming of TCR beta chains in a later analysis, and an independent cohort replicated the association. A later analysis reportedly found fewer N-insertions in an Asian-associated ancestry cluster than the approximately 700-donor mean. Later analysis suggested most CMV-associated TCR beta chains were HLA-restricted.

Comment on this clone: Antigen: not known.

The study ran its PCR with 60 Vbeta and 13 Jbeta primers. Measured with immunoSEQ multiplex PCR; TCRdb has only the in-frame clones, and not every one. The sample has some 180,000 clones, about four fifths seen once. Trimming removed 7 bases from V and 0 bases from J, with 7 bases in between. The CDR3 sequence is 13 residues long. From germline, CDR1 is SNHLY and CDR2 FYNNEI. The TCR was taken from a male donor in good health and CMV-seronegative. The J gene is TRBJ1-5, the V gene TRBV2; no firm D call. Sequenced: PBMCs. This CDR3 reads CASNEYSNQPQHF. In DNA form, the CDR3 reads TGTGCCAGCAACGAGTATAGCAATCAGCCCCAGCATTTT. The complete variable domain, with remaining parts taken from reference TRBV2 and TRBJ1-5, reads EPEVTQTPSHQVTQMGQEVILRCVPISNHLYFYWYRQILGQKVEFLVSFYNNEISEKSEIFDDQFSVERPDGSNFTLKIRSTKLEDSAMYFCASNEYSNQPQHFGDGTRLSIL.